This T cell receptor (beta chain) was captured in a study of shared clonotypes between healthy human individuals. Study as a whole: Donors, aged 18 to 49, were two women and a few men.

Replicate sorted-subset PCRs were loaded with around 0.2 ug DNA, about 28,000 T cell genomes. Generated by immunoSEQ multiplex PCR, the TCRdb table keeps only in-frame clones and is missing some. The sample includes over a million clones, around 76% seen only once; the top ten take around 1.5%. Concerning this clone: Its target is not known.

The investigators split CD4+ cells into a CD45RA+ naive subset and a CD45RA-negative memory subset. Germline CDR1 reads KGHSH; CDR2 reads LQKENI. Trimming shortened V by 2 bases and J by 14 bases, and 22 bases separated the two germline ends. This CDR3 region has 15 residues. Study conclusions and caveats: Naive CD4 clonotypes were shared across several donors at roughly 4.6%.

The clonotype originates from a man between 18 and 29 years old in good health. Sequenced: memory CD4+ T cells sorted from blood. Documented subset: CD45RA-negative fraction. The chain couples TRBV18 to TRBJ2-1; no definite D call. The CDR3 region is CASSPVWAGDSRKFF. CDR3 nucleotides: TGTGCCAGCTCACCAGTTTGGGCAGGAGATAGTAGAAAGTTCTTC.